Described below is a single T cell receptor (beta chain) sequence and its context. This clone was recorded once. The clone's antigen remains unknown. Per-base qualities were not stored, and no clone one base away is much larger. Each collaborating institution followed its own protocols to collect whole blood in K2EDTA tubes. For TCRbeta analysis, collaborators shipped samples in one of three forms: frozen whole blood, isolated PBMCs, or DNA extracted from either of those sample types. TCRbeta CDR3 regions were amplified from genomic DNA by means of the immunoSEQ Assay, a bias-controlled multiplex PCR. The authors' analysis ran thus. Nucleated cell counts per sample were estimated from amplification of reference gene primers within the assay. To quantify the absolute abundance of each unique TCRbeta CDR3 rearrangement, sequence reads were collapsed and filtered. Productive Simpson clonality was computed per sample as the square root of Simpson's diversity index over productive rearrangements. TCRdb provides this immuneACCESS table in a form limited to in-frame rearrangements. Some clones are lacking; in checked studies, under half of them reflect an unresolved V gene, and why the rest are absent is not known. V and J calls and clone size are as listed in that table; D and trimming were resolved from the DNA. The sample contains around 30,000 clones, over 75% of them found a single time. Roughly a sixth of the sample comes from the top ten.

The germline V gene gives CDR1 as SGHTA and CDR2 as FQGTGA. The CDR3 numbers 14 residues from cysteine through phenylalanine. Only the CDR3 portion is preserved as DNA: 42 bases, with reading frame beginning at the first base. V and J lose 5 bases and 5 bases, and a span of 15 bases separates them. These data belong to a study of blood T cell repertoires in COVID-19 (dated by TCRdb to 2020 to 2022). As for the study more broadly: Samples covering the acute and convalescent phases of COVID-19 were provided by collaborators in the United States, Italy and Spain. Nearly every sample came with metadata listing a de-identified subject ID, COVID-19 status, age in years and sex. The repertoires were released in a freely available public database intended as a resource for research on the immune response to SARS-CoV-2. Subjects who had been exposed to COVID-19, were actively infected with it, or had recovered from it provided the deeply sampled blood TCRbeta repertoires that made up the dataset. Where available, HLA class I and class II types were taken from metadata supplied by the sample provider and were not determined by assay-based typing. The material from the prospective study consisted of cDNA or gDNA derived from T cells, B-cell-depleted T cells, or PBMCs. Samples were obtained from the ongoing ImmuneRACE study (first 160 participants) and from over 1,000 subjects provided by 6 global collaborators. Summary of the overall study and its limitations: How much clinical and demographic metadata was included differed by source and by participant, and the metadata was provided uncurated.

The chain links TRBV7-3 with TRBJ1-1, with a weak D call of TRBD1 (6 bases match). Sequencing was carried out using peripheral blood. This clonotype was sampled from a woman aged 60 to 75 with active COVID-19. The CDR3: CASSPPGGTTEAFF. The nucleotides read TGTGCCAGCAGCCCACCCGGGGGGACAACTGAAGCTTTCTTT.